These T cell receptor beta chains were read from a single sample in a study of blood T cell repertoires in COVID-19. Sequencing used immunoSEQ multiplex PCR; TCRdb keeps in-frame clones, though not all of them. Of under 250,000 clones in the sample, 70% to 85% were seen once. The sequencing sample was made of PBMCs or T cells enriched from blood (not recorded which). The receptors derive from a woman aged 55-70 years who had recovered from COVID-19. Each CDR3 is given with its conserved first and last residue. D genes are given only for firm matches. The size entry is marked missing in some rows and otherwise reads once, few, many or a size class.

d_gene	v_gene	j_gene	abundance	CDR3aa	CDR3nt
.	TRBV5-4	TRBJ1-4	.	CASSLGGASNEKLFF	TGTGCCAGCAGCTTGGGTGGAGCCTCTAATGAAAAACTGTTTTTT
.	TRBV6-6	TRBJ2-5	.	CASLTRRGPALETQYF	TGTGCCAGCCTCACGAGGAGGGGGCCTGCTTTGGAGACCCAGTACTTC
.	TRBV7-8	TRBJ1-1	few	CASSLDQGGYTEAFF	TGTGCCAGCAGCTTAGATCAGGGAGGGTACACTGAAGCTTTCTTT
TRBD1	TRBV3-1/TRBV3-2	TRBJ2-3	few	CASSHGTGGSTDTQYF	TGTGCCAGCAGCCACGGAACAGGGGGCTCGACAGATACGCAGTATTTT
.	TRBV4-1	TRBJ2-7	few	CASSQDRAGVEQYF	TGCGCCAGCAGCCAAGATAGGGCAGGGGTCGAGCAGTACTTC
TRBD2	TRBV11-2	TRBJ2-7	.	CASSLDSSGRPFFYEQYF	TGTGCCAGCAGCTTAGATTCTAGCGGGAGGCCCTTCTTCTACGAGCAGTACTTC
.	TRBV25-1	TRBJ1-6	few	CASSEYQGRSPLHF	TGTGCCAGCAGTGAATATCAGGGGCGGTCACCCCTCCACTTT
.	TRBV7-9	TRBJ2-3	.	CASSLGSWTSFTDTQYF	TGTGCCAGCAGCTTAGGTTCGTGGACTTCTTTCACAGATACGCAGTATTTT
.	TRBV6-2/TRBV6-3	TRBJ1-1	.	CASSYFVRGGTEAFF	TGTGCCAGCAGTTACTTTGTGAGAGGGGGCACTGAAGCTTTCTTT
.	TRBV7-9	TRBJ1-1	.	CASSLFSSMNTEAFF	TGTGCCAGCAGCTTATTTTCATCAATGAACACTGAAGCTTTCTTT
.	TRBV19	TRBJ1-3	few	CASSIGRRTGNTIYF	TGTGCCAGTAGTATTGGGAGGCGGACTGGAAACACCATATATTTT
TRBD1	TRBV6-5	TRBJ2-3	.	CANKQGVTFTDTQYF	TGTGCCAATAAACAGGGGGTAACCTTCACAGATACGCAGTATTTT
TRBD1	TRBV3-1/TRBV3-2	TRBJ1-2	few	CASSQTLGTGGFGYTF	TGTGCCAGCAGCCAAACCCTCGGGACAGGGGGTTTCGGCTACACCTTC
.	TRBV7-6	TRBJ2-1	few	CASSLSSLVASNEQFF	TGTGCCAGCAGCTTAAGTTCGCTGGTAGCGAGCAATGAGCAGTTCTTC
.	TRBV5-1	TRBJ2-3	.	CASSLVGADTQYF	TGCGCCAGCAGCTTGGTAGGGGCGGATACGCAGTATTTT
TRBD2	TRBV5-4	TRBJ2-5	.	CASSLGLAGVQETQYF	TGTGCCAGCAGCTTGGGACTAGCGGGAGTCCAAGAGACCCAGTACTTC
.	TRBV6-2/TRBV6-3	TRBJ2-6	.	CASSGSRGFNVLTF	TGTGCCAGCAGCGGAAGTCGCGGGTTCAACGTCCTGACTTTC
.	TRBV5-1	TRBJ2-3	.	CASGATDTQYF	TGCGCCAGCGGGGCCACAGATACGCAGTATTTT
.	TRBV6-8	TRBJ1-3	.	CASKTSFDSSDTIYF	TGTGCCAGCAAAACCTCGTTCGACTCTTCGGACACCATATATTTT
.	TRBV3-1/TRBV3-2	TRBJ1-6	.	CASSHGGGDLNSPLHF	TGTGCCAGCAGCCACGGGGGAGGGGACCTAAATTCACCCCTCCACTTT